The entry below describes one TCR beta chain. No cognate antigen has been identified for it. Base qualities are missing; no much larger clone stands one base away. The data are from a study of shared clonotypes between healthy human individuals (dated by TCRdb to 2018 to 2020). At the level of the whole study: The cohort included three men and a couple of women between 18 and 49 years of age. For each donor, CD4 naive and CD4 memory were each given three plates, CD8 naive was given two plates, and CD8 memory was given one plate. The study deeply sequenced blood TCR repertoires of about 5 healthy adults to estimate repertoire size and the extent of clonotype sharing between individuals. To increase sequencing depth and limit assay-specific biases, different laboratories used diverse techniques to prepare libraries and sequence TCR repertoires. Per donor, leukapheresis produced somewhere between about 0.9 and 10 billion PBMCs.

CD8 naive samples were CD45RO-negative cells positively selected for CCR7, giving a CD45RA+CCR7+ population that excluded TemRA cells. Donors were healthy HIV-negative adults with no recently reported acute infections or vaccinations. Every donor was a Caucasian adult living in Nashville, Tennessee, USA. After blood collection by leukapheresis, PBMCs were isolated using Ficoll-Histopaque density gradient centrifugation and then cryopreserved in the vapor phase of liquid nitrogen. Analytical flow cytometry was used to check the purity and quantity of each magnetically sorted T cell population. Genomic DNA was isolated from each sorted fraction and quantified by UV absorbance on a Nanodrop 2000c. CDR1 and CDR2 are read off the germline V gene (reference sequence) as PRHDT and FYEKMQ. V lost 5 bases and J lost 1 base, and the count of bases not matched to a germline gene is 14. Including cysteine and phenylalanine, the CDR3 has 18 amino acids. Only the CDR3 DNA is retained, 54 bases long and in frame from the first base.

The study at large found these results: The small number of donors limited the genetic and exposure-history diversity represented. Sharing across four donors was observed for approximately 5% of naive CD4, 3% to 4% of naive CD8, over 2% of memory CD4, and 0.4% of memory CD8 clonotypes. Compared with non-shared clonotypes, clonotypes shared by all four sorted-subset donors had higher generation probabilities. Based on pairwise subsampling, the degree of clonotype sharing among donors was expected to be affected by sequencing depth. Sampling was restricted to blood, and TCR repertoires in tissue are likely to differ from TCR repertoires in blood. Incomplete sequencing was indicated by rarefaction of sorted-subset datasets, despite the large sequencing depth. Estimated clonotype richness was generally larger for naive than for memory subsets.

Using the deep immunoSEQ assay, multiplex PCR amplified TCR CDR3 regions from genomic DNA. For each cell subset, the extracted genomic DNA was distributed evenly across all wells of several immunoSEQ 96-well plates, and each plate served as one replicate. For sorted subsets, each replicate PCR was loaded with approximately 190 ng genomic DNA, equivalent to approximately 33,000 T cell genomes. Purified libraries were measured with a Qubit 3.0 fluorometer, size-checked on a Bioanalyzer 2100, and measured again with the KAPA Library Quantification kit. Each immunoSEQ 96-well plate was sequenced on its own single-read 150-cycle Illumina NextSeq 550 flow cell. The study's own analysis went as follows. Because the immunoSEQ output held only junctional sequences and lacked quality scores, the filtering could not match the filtering applied to full-length reads. To assign V/J genes and CDR3, sequences were annotated against IMGT germline references using PyIR, a Python wrapper for IgBLAST v1.9. Reads with weak V/J assignments (E-value above 1e-6), missing CDR3, stop codons, out-of-frame junctions, or ambiguous translated residues were removed. V3J clonotypes were defined as sequences sharing an identical inferred V gene, J gene, and CDR3 amino acid sequence. Percentage overlap between repertoires was computed as shared unique clonotypes divided by the size of the smaller repertoire. Three approaches were used to assess repertoire richness: RTK rarefaction, the Chao1 estimator, and Recon v2.1 estimates of unobserved clonotypes. Generation probabilities were computed with OLGA for all TCRbeta clonotypes obtained by the gDNA method from four donors. Not all clones reach the TCRdb copy of this immuneACCESS table, which keeps in-frame sequences only. Checked studies attribute under half of the gap to unresolved V genes and leave the rest unexplained. V and J calls and clone size follow that table, whereas D and trimming were derived from the DNA. Here the sample has about 1.9 million clones; roughly 95% occur a single time. The leading ten clones occupy about 1.7% of the sample.

The chain links TRBV13 with TRBJ2-7, with 10 middle bases fitting TRBD2. This clonotype was sampled from a man aged 18 to 29 in good health. Some clones in this sample may be carry-over from other donors' samples. Source material: naive CD8+ T cells from PBMCs. The cell subset or site label corresponds to: CD45RA+CCR7+. The sequenced DNA: TGTGCCAGCAGCCTTACTACAGCCACTAGCGGGATTTCCTACGAGCAGTACTTC. Its protein is CASSLTTATSGISYEQYF.